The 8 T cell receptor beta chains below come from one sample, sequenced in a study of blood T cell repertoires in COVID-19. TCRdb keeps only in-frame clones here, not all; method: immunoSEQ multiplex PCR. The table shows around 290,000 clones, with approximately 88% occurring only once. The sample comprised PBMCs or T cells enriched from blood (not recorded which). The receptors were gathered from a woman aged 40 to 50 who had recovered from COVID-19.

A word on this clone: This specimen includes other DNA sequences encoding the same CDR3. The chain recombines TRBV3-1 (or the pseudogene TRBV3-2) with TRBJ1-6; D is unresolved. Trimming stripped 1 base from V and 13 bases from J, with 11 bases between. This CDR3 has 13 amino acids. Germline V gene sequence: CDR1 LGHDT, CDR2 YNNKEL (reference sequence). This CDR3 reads CASSQGRGSPLHF. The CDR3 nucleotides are TGTGCCAGCAGCCAAGGCCGGGGTTCTCCCCTCCACTTT.

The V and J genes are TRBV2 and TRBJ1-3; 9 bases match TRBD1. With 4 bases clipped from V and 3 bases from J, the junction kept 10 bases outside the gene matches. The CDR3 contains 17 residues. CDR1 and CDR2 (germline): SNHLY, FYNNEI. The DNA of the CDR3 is TGTGCCAGCAGTGCCCGTTGGACAGGGGCTGTTGGAAACACCATATATTTT. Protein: CASSARWTGAVGNTIYF.

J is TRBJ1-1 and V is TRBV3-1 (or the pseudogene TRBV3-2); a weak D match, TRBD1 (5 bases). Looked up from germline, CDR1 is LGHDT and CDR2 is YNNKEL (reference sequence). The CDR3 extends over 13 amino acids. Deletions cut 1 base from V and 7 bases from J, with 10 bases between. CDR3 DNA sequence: TGTGCCAGCAGCCAAGGACAGAAAAATGAAGCTTTCTTT. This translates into CASSQGQKNEAFF.

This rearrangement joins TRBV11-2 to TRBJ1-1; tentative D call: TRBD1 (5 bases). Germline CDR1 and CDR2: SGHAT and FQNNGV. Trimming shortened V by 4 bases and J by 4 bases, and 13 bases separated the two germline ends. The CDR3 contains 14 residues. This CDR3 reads CASSYWGGSTEAFF. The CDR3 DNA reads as TGTGCCAGCAGCTACTGGGGGGGTAGCACTGAAGCTTTCTTT.

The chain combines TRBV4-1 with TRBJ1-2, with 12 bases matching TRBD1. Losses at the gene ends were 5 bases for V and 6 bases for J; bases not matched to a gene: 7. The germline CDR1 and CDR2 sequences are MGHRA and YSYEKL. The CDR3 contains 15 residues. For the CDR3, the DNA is TGCGCCAGCAGCGCAAGAGGGACAGGGGGCGATGGCTACACCTTC. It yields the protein CASSARGTGGDGYTF.

The CDR3, as DNA: TGTGCCAGCAGCCGCGAGGGGGAAGAGACCCAGTACTTC. It specifies CASSREGEETQYF. The genes are TRBV3-1 (or the pseudogene TRBV3-2) and TRBJ2-5; maybe TRBD1 (6 bases). Trimming pared 4 bases from V and 3 bases from J, leaving 9 bases between. CDR1 and CDR2 (germline): LGHDT, YNNKEL (reference sequence). CDR3 length: 13 residues.

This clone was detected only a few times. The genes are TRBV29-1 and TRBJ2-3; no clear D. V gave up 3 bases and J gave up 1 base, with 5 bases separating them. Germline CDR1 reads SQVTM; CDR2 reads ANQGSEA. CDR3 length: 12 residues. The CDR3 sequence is CSVDQGTDTQYF. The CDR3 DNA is TGCAGCGTTGATCAGGGCACAGATACGCAGTATTTT.

The CDR3 loop reads CARLEGQGGGSNYGYTF. In DNA, the CDR3 is TGTGCCAGGCTAGAAGGACAGGGCGGTGGTAGTAACTATGGCTACACCTTC. This sequence joins TRBV2 and TRBJ1-2, with 8 bases that match TRBD1. In germline, CDR1 is SNHLY, CDR2 FYNNEI. V shed 9 bases and J 1 base; nucleotides not matched to a gene: 16. The CDR3 is 17 residues long.